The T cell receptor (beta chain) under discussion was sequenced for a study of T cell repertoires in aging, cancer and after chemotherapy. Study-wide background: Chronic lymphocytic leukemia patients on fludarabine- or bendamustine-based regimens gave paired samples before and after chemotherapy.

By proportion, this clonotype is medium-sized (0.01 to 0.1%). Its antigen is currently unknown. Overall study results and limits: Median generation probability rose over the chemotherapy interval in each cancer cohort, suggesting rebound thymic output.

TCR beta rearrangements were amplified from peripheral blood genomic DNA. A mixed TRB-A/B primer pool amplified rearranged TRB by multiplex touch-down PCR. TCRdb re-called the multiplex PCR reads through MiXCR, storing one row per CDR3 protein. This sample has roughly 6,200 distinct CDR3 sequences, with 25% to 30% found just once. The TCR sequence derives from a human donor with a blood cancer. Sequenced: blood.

DNA for the CDR3: TGTGCCAGCTCACCGTGGACAGAAGAGACCCAGTACTTC. It specifies CASSPWTEETQYF. V is TRBV18 and J is TRBJ2-5; perhaps TRBD1 as D (6 bases). The CDR3 extends over 13 amino acids. The germline CDR1 and CDR2 sequences are KGHSH and LQKENI. The V end was cut by 3 bases, the J end by 3 bases, with 8 bases between.